This TCR beta chain was identified during a study of identical twins. Germline CDR1 SGHRS, CDR2 YFSETQ. This CDR3 has 18 amino acids. V lost 0 bases, J lost 0 bases, and 6 bases stayed unmatched. TCRdb analysed the 5' RACE reads with MiXCR anew, one entry per CDR3 protein. Here the sample spans about 530,000 distinct CDR3 sequences, around 20% being singletons. A further study also used this sample, focusing on yellow fever vaccine responses in identical twins.

The source material was CD4+ T cells sorted from blood. The V gene is TRBV5-1, the J gene TRBJ2-2; TRBD2 aligns across 9 bases. The source of this sequence is a woman between 18 and 30 years old in good health. The CDR3 reads CASSLARLAGTNTGELFF. In DNA, the CDR3 is TGCGCCAGCAGCTTGGCCCGGCTAGCGGGGACGAACACCGGGGAGCTGTTTTTT.